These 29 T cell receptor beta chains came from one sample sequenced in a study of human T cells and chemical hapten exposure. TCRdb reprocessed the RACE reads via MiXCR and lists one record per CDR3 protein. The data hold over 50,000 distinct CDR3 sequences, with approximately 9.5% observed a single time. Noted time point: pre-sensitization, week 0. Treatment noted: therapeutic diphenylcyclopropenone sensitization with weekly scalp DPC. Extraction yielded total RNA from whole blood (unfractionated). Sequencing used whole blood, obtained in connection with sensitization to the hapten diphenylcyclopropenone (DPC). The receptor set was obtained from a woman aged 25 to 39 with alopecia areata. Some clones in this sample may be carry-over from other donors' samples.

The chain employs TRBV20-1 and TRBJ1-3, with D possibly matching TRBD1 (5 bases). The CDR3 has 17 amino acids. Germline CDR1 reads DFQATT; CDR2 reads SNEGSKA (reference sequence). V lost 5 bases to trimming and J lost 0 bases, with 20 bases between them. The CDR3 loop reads CSAEAPEGLVSGNTIYF. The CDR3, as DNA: TGCAGTGCTGAGGCCCCCGAGGGACTCGTCTCTGGAAACACCATATATTTT.

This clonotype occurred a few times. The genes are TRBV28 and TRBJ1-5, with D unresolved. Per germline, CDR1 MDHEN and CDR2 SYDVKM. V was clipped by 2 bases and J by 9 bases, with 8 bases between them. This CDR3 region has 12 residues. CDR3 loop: CASSLQQRPQHF. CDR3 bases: TGTGCCAGCAGTTTACAACAACGGCCCCAGCATTTT.

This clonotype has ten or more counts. CDR3 protein: CASYLSGSNTGELFF. The CDR3 nucleotides are TGTGCCAGTTACCTCAGCGGCAGCAACACCGGGGAGCTGTTTTTT. The chain has TRBV14 and TRBJ2-2; a possible D gene is TRBD2 (5 bases). The CDR3 has 15 residues. Germline V gene lookup returns CDR1 SGHDN and CDR2 FVKESK. Trimming pared 9 bases from V and 2 bases from J, leaving 16 bases between.

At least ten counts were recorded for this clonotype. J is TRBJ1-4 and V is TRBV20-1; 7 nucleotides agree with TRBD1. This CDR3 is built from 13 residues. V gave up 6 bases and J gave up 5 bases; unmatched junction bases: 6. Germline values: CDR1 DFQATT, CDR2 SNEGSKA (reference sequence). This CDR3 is CSAGTAQNEKLFF. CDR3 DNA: TGCAGTGCAGGGACAGCCCAAAATGAAAAACTGTTTTTT.

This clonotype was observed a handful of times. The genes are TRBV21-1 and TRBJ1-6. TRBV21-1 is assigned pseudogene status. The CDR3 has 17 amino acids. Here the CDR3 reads CASSKAGHTGGDSPLHF. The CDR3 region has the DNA TGTGCCAGCAGCAAAGCAGGACACACCGGAGGGGATTCACCCCTCCACTTT.

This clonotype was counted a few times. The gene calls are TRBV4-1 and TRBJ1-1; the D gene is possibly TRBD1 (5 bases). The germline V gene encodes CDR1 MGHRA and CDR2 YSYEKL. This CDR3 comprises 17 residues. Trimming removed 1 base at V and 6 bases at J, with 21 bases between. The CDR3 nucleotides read TGCGCCAGCAGCCAAGCGTACCAGGGAGGGGATAGGGCTGAAGCTTTCTTT. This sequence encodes CASSQAYQGGDRAEAFF.

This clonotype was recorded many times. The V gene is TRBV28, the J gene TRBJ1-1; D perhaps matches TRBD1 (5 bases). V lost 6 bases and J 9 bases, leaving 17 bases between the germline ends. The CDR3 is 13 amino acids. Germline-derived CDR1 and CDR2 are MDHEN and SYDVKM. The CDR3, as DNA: TGTGCCAGCAGCCGGCTTATCCAGGGTAAAGCTTTCTTT. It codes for CASSRLIQGKAFF.

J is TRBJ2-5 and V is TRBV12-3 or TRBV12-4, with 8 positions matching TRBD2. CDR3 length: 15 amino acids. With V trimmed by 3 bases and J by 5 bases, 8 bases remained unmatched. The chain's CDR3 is CASSLSSGGVETQYF. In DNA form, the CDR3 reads TGTGCCAGCAGTTTGTCCAGCGGGGGTGTGGAGACCCAGTACTTC.

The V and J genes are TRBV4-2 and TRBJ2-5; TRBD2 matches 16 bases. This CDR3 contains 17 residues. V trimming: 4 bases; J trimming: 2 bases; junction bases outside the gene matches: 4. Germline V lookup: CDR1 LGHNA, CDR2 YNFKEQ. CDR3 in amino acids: CASSPGTSGGGQETQYF. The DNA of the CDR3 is TGTGCCAGCAGCCCGGGGACTAGCGGGGGGGGGCAAGAGACCCAGTACTTC.

CDR3 loop: CASSSRGGTEAFF. As DNA, the CDR3 is TGTGCCAGCAGCTCCAGAGGGGGCACTGAAGCTTTCTTT. V gene TRBV7-2 combines with J gene TRBJ1-1, with a weak D call TRBD1 (6 bases). Germline assignment: CDR1 SGHTA and CDR2 FQGNSA. V lost 4 bases and J lost 4, with 10 bases in between. The CDR3 runs to 13 residues.

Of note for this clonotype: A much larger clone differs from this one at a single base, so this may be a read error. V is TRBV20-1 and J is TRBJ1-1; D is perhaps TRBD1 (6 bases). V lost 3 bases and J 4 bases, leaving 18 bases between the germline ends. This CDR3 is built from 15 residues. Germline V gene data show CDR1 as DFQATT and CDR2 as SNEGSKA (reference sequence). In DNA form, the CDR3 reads TGCAGTGCTAGGGCAGGGGAGGGGTTTGGCACTGAAGCTTTCTTT. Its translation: CSARAGEGFGTEAFF.

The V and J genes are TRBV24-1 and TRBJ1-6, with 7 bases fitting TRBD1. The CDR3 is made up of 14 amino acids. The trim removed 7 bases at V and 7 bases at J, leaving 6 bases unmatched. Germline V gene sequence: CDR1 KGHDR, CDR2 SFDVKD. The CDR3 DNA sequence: TGTGCCACCAGCTCCGGGACAGCAAATTCACCCCTCCACTTT. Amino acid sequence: CATSSGTANSPLHF.

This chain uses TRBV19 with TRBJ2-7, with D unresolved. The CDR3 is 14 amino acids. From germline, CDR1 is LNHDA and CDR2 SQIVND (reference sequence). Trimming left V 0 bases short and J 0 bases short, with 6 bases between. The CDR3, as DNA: TGTGCCAGTAGTATAGACGGCAGCTCCTACGAGCAGTACTTC. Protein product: CASSIDGSSYEQYF.

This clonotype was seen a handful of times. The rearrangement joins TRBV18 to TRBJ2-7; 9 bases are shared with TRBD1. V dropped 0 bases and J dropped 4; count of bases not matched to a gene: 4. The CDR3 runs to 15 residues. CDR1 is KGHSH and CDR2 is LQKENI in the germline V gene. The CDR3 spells CASSPPDRGHYEQYF. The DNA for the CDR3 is TGTGCCAGCTCACCACCGGACAGGGGCCATTACGAGCAGTACTTC. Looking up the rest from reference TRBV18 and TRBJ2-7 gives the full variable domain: NAGVMQNPRHLVRRRGQEARLRCSPMKGHSHVYWYRQLPEEGLKFMVYLQKENIIDESGMPKERFSAEFPKEGPSILRIQQVVRGDSAAYFCASSPPDRGHYEQYFGPGTRLTVT.

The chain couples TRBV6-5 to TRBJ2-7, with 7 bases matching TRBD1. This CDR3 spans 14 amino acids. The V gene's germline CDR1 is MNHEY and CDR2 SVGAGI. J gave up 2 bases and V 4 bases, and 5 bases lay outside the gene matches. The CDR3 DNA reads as TGTGCCAGCAGTTCAGGGGGTGCTACCTACGAGCAGTACTTC. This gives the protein CASSSGGATYEQYF.

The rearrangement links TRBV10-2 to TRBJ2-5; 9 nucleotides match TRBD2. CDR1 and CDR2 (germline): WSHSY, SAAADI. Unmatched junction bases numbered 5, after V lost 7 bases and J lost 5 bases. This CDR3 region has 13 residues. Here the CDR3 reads CASTAGGGETQYF. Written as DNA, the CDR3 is TGCGCCAGCACAGCGGGGGGAGGTGAGACCCAGTACTTC.

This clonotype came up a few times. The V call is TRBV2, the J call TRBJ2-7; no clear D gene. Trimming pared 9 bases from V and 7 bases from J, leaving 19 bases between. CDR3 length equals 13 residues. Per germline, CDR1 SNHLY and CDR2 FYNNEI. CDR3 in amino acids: CASHNDSPGEQYF. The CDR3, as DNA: TGTGCCAGTCATAACGACTCCCCCGGGGAGCAGTACTTC. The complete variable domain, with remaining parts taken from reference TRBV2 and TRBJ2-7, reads EPEVTQTPSHQVTQMGQEVILRCVPISNHLYFYWYRQILGQKVEFLVSFYNNEISEKSEIFDDQFSVERPDGSNFTLKIRSTKLEDSAMYFCASHNDSPGEQYFGPGTRLTVT.

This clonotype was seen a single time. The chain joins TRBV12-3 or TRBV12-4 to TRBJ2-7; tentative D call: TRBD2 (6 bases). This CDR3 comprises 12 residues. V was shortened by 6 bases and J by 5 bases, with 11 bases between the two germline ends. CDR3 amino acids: CASRSGRNEQYF. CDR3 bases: TGTGCCAGCAGGTCAGGGAGGAACGAGCAGTACTTC.

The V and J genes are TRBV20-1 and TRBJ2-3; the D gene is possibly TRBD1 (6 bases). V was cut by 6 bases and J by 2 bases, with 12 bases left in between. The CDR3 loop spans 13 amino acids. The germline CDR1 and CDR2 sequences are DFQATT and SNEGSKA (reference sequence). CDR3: CSAPDRFTDTQYF. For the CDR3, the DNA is TGCAGTGCGCCGGACAGATTCACAGATACGCAGTATTTT.

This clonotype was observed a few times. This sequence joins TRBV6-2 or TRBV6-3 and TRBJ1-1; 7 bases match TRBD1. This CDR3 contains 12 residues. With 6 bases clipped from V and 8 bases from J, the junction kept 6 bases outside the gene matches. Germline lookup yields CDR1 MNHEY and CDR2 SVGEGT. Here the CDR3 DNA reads TGTGCCAGCAGCCCCCGACAGGGAGAAGCTTTCTTT. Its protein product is CASSPRQGEAFF.

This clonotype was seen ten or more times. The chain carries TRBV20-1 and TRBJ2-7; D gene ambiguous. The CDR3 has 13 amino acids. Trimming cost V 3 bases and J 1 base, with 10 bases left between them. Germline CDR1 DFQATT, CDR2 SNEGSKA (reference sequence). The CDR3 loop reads CSARFGSSYEQYF. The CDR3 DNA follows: TGCAGTGCTAGGTTTGGCAGTTCCTACGAGCAGTACTTC.

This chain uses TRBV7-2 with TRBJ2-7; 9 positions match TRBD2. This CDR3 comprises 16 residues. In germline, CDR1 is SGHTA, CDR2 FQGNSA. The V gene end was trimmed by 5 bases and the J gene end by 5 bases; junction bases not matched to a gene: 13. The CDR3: CASSNLGSGGLDEQYF. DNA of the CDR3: TGTGCCAGCAGCAACCTGGGTAGCGGGGGTCTCGACGAGCAGTACTTC.

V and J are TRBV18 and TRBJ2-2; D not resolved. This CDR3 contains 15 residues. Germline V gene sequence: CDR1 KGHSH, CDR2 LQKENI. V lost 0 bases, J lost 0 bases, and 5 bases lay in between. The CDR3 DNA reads TGTGCCAGCTCACCACCTCGTGCGAACACCGGGGAGCTGTTTTTT. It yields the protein CASSPPRANTGELFF.

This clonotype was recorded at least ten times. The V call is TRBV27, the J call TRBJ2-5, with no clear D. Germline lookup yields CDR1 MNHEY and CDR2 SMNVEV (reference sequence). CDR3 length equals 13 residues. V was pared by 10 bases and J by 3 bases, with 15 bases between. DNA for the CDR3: TGTGCCACCCGAGGATACTTAGAAGAGACCCAGTACTTC. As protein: CATRGYLEETQYF.

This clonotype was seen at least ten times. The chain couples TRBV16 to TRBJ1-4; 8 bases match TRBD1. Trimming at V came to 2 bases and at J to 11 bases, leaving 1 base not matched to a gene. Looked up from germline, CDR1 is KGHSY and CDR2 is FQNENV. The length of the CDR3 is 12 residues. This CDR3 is CASSQRTGKLFF. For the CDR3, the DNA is TGTGCCAGCAGCCAACGGACAGGGAAACTGTTTTTT.

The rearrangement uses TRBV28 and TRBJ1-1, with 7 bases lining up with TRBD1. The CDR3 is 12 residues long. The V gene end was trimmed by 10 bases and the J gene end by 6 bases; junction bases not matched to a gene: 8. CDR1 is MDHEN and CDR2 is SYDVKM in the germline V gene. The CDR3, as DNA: TGTGCCACCGCGCTACAGGGGCCTGAAGCTTTCTTT. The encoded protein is CATALQGPEAFF.

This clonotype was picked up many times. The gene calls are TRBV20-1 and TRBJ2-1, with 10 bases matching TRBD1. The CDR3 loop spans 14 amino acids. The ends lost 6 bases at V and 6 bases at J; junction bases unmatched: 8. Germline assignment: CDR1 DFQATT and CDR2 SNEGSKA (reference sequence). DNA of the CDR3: TGCAGTGCAAACCGGGACAGGGGACGCAATGAGCAGTTCTTC. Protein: CSANRDRGRNEQFF.

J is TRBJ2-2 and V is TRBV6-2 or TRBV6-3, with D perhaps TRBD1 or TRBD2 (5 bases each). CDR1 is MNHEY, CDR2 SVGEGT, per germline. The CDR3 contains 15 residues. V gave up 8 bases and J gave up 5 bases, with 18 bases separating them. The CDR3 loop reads CASDGTDFRTGELFF. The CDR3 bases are TGTGCCAGCGATGGGACCGACTTTAGGACCGGGGAGCTGTTTTTT.

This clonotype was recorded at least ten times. The CDR3 reads CSARAGARSTDTQYF. For the CDR3, the DNA is TGCAGTGCTAGAGCAGGGGCGCGGAGCACAGATACGCAGTATTTT. The J gene is TRBJ2-3, the V gene TRBV20-1; tentatively, D is TRBD1 (6 bases). The CDR3 spans 15 residues. The V gene lost 1 base and the J gene lost 0 bases, with 11 bases spanning the gap. Germline V gene sequence: CDR1 DFQATT, CDR2 SNEGSKA (reference sequence).